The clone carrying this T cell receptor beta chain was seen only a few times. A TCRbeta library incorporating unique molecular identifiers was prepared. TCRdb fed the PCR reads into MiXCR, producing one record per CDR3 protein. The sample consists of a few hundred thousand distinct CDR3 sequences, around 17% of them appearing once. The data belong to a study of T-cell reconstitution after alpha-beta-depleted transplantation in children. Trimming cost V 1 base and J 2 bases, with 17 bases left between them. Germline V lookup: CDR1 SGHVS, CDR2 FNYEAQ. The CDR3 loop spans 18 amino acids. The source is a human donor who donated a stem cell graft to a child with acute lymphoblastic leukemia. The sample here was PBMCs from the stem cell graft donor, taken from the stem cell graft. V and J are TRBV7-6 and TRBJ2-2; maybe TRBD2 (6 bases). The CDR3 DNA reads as TGTGCCAGCAGCTTAGTGGGGGACTCTGCCTATAACACCGGGGAGCTGTTTTTT. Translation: CASSLVGDSAYNTGELFF. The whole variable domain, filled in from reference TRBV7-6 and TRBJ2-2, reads GAGVSQSPRYKVTKRGQDVALRCDPISGHVSLYWYRQALGQGPEFLTYFNYEAQQDKSGLPNDRFSAERPEGSISTLTIQRTEQRDSAMYRCASSLVGDSAYNTGELFFGEGSRLTVL.